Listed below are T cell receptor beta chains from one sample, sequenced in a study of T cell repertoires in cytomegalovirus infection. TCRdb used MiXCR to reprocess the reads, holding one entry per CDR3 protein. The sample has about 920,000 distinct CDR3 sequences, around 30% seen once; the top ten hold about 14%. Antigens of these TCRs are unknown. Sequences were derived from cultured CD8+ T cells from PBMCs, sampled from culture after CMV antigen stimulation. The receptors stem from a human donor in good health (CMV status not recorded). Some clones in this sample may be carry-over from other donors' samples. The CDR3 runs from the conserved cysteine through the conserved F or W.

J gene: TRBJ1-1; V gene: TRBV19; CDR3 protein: CASTTVAWVSTEAFF
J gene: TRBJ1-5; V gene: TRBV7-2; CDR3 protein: CASSLNGWESYSNQPQHF
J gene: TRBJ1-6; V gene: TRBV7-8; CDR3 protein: CASSLEYNSPLHF
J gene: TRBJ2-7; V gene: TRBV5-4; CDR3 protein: CASSFGGPNEQYF
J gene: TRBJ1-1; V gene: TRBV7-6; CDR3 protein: CASSRQLEAFF
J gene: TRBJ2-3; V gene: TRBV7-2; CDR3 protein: CASSLADLGGFTDTQYF
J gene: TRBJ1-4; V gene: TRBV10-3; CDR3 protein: CAISASKATNEKLFF
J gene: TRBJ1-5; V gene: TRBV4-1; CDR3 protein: CASSQGTGEGQPQHF
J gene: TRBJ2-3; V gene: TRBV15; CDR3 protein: CATSRDRLPDTQYF
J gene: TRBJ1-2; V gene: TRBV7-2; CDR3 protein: CASSLAQANYGYTF
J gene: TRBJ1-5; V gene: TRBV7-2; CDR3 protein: CASSPGTGVAWWSQHF
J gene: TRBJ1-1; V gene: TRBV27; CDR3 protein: CASSLMEHANTEAFF
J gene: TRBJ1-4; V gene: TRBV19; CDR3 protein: CASSMAATNEKLFF
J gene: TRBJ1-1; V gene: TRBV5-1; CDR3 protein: CASSLEGTAEAFF
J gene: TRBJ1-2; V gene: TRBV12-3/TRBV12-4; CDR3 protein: CASSFGQLYGYTF
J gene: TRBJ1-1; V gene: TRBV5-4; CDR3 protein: CASSLGGLNPEAFF
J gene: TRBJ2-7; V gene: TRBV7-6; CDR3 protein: CASSLVGLSYEQYF
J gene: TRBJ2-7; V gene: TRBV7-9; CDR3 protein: CASGPGATLYEQYF
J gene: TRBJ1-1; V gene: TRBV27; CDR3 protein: CASTPSLGAEAFF
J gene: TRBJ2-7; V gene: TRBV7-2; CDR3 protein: CASSPGWGGVSYEQYF
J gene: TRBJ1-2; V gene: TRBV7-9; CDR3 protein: CVSSLPRRAGGYTF
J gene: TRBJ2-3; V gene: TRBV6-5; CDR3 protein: CASSTLAGGGDTQYF
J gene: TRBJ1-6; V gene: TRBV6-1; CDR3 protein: CASSEVGTVSSYNSPLHF
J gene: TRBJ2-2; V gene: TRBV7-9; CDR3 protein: CATPERGDSGELFF
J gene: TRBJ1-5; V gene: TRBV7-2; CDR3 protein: CASSLPGGKQPQHF
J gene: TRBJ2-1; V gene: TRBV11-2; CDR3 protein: CASVWGNNEQFF
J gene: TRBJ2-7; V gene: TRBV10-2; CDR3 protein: CATKQKAGSFYEQYF
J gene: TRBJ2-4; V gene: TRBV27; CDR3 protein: CASKETPLAKNIQYF
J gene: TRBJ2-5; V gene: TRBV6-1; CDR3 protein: CASSPEGGPEYF
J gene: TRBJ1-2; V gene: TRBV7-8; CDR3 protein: CASSMGTANYGYTF
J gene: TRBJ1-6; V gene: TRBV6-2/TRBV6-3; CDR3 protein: CANSYHSYNSPLHF
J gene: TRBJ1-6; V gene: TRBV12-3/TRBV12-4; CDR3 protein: CASSFEGDYYNSPLHF
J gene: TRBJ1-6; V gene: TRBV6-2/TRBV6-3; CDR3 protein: CASSYSLRSRDSPLHF
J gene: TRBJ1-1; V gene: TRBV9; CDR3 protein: CASSVVVPRNTEAFF
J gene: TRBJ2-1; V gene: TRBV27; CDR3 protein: CASSLFTAGEQFF
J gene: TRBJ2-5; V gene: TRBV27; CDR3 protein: CASTSRGRGETQYF
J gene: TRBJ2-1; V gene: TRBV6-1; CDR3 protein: CASSVYPSGKDNEQFF
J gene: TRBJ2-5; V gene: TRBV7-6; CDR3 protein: CASSSRKGEYPETQYF
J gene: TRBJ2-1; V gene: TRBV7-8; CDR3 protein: CASSRGGDWNEQFF
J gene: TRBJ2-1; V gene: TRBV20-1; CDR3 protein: CSAGPQDRGRNNEQFF
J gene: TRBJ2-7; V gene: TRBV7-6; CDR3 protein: CASSLAGGDSYEQYF
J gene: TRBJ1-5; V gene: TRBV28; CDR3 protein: CASSLYGGDGRQPQHF
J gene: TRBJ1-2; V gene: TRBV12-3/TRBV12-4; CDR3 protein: CASSVTPGTGGFINYGYTF
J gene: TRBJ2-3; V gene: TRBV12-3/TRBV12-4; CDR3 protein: CASSLTETGGPDTQYF
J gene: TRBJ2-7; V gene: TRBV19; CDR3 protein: CASSPSRGRHYEQYF
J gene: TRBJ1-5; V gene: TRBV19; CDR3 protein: CATIPVPGNQPQHF
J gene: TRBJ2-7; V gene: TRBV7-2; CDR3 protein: CASSSGGGPTYEQYF
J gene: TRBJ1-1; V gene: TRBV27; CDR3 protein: CASSLSEGSEAFF